Below, 17 T cell receptor beta chains from the same sample are listed, as sequenced in a study of T cells after posttransplantation cyclophosphamide. Libraries were prepared by immunoSEQ multiplex PCR; TCRdb keeps only in-frame clonotypes and omits some of them. The sample shows around 30,000 clones, roughly 90% of them seen only once. The sequenced material came from PBMCs. Receptors originate from a middle-aged woman with a blood cancer, CMV-positive, and with a related stem cell donor.

The V and J genes are TRBV30 and TRBJ2-3; 7 positions match TRBD1. Germline values: CDR1 GTSNPN, CDR2 SVGIG (reference sequence). V shed 2 bases, J shed 0 bases, and the junction held 8 bases outside the gene matches. This CDR3 is built from 16 residues. In DNA form, the CDR3 reads TGTGCCTGGAGTCCCTTGACAGGGTATAGCACAGATACGCAGTATTTT. Residues: CAWSPLTGYSTDTQYF.

V gene TRBV6-5 combines with J gene TRBJ2-3; 8 bases map to TRBD1. Germline V gene lookup returns CDR1 MNHEY and CDR2 SVGAGI. V gave up 2 bases and J gave up 2 bases; unmatched junction bases: 6. The length of the CDR3 is 16 residues. As DNA, the CDR3 is TGTGCCAGCAGTTACCCCGGGACAGGAAACACAGATACGCAGTATTTT. It specifies CASSYPGTGNTDTQYF.

V is TRBV5-3 and J is TRBJ2-2; D possibly corresponds to TRBD1 (6 bases). TRBV5-3 is annotated as an ORF whose role is uncertain. This CDR3 comprises 16 residues. The V gene lost 3 bases and the J gene lost 4 bases, with 16 bases spanning the gap. The CDR3 region has the DNA TGTGCCAGAAGCTGCCGGGACACCAAGGGCACCGGGGAGCTGTTTTTT. Residues: CARSCRDTKGTGELFF.

V is TRBV28 and J is TRBJ2-1; TRBD2 aligns across 9 bases. CDR3 length: 15 residues. J gave up 9 bases and V 7 bases, and 13 bases lay outside the gene matches. Germline V gene data show CDR1 as MDHEN and CDR2 as SYDVKM. Written as DNA, the CDR3 is TGTGCCAGCAATCCCGATAGCGGGGGTGCTACTGAGCAGTTCTTC. Translation: CASNPDSGGATEQFF.

The chain recombines TRBV6-1 with TRBJ1-5, with a tentative D call TRBD1 (6 bases). CDR1 and CDR2 from the germline V gene are MNHNS and SASEGT. V was pared by 5 bases and J by 7 bases, with 18 bases between. CDR3 length equals 15 residues. The CDR3 loop reads CASSKYRVEQQPQHF. CDR3 nucleotide sequence: TGTGCCAGCAGTAAATACAGGGTGGAGCAGCAGCCCCAGCATTTT.

This rearrangement joins TRBV7-2 to TRBJ2-7; weak D call: TRBD2 (6 bases). The CDR3 sequence is 15 residues long. Looked up from germline, CDR1 is SGHTA and CDR2 is FQGNSA. The V end lost 5 bases, the J end lost 3 bases, and 17 bases lay between the germline ends. For the CDR3, the DNA is TGTGCCAGCAGCCGCGATCTGGGGGGACTCTACGAGCAGTACTTC. Encoded protein: CASSRDLGGLYEQYF.

The chain couples TRBV7-9 to TRBJ2-7; 10 nucleotides align to TRBD1. There are 15 residues in the CDR3. The germline V gene encodes CDR1 SEHNR and CDR2 FQNEAQ (reference sequence). V lost 4 bases and J lost 5; bases outside the gene matches: 8. In nucleotides, the CDR3 is TGTGCCAGCAGCTCCCCGGGACAGGGGTGGGACGAGCAGTACTTC. Translating gives CASSSPGQGWDEQYF.

This chain links TRBV6-1 with TRBJ1-2, with TRBD1 matching 8 bases. Germline loops: CDR1 MNHNS, CDR2 SASEGT. The V segment lost 6 bases and the J segment 8 bases; nucleotides outside the gene matches: 5. The CDR3 spans 12 residues. CDR3 residues: CASRSDRGGYTF. As DNA, the CDR3 is TGTGCCAGCAGATCTGACAGGGGAGGCTACACCTTC.

With respect to this clone: A junction boundary mismatches the germline segment, possibly from a read error. V and J are TRBV7-9 and TRBJ1-2, with D possibly matching TRBD1 (5 bases). From germline, CDR1 is SEHNR and CDR2 FQNEAQ (reference sequence). This CDR3 spans 14 amino acids. This chain's CDR3 is CASSLEATASLLDF. CDR3 DNA sequence: TGTGCCAGCAGCTTAGAAGCGACAGCTTCTCTCTTAGACTTC.

The V call is TRBV28, the J call TRBJ1-2; 9 bases are shared with TRBD1. Per germline, CDR1 MDHEN and CDR2 SYDVKM. CDR3 size: 16 residues. V was clipped by 5 bases and J by 3 bases; unmatched bases: 10. The CDR3 protein is CASSATPGQGDYGYTF. The CDR3 DNA is TGTGCCAGCAGTGCTACCCCGGGACAGGGAGACTATGGCTACACCTTC.

The gene calls are TRBV10-3 and TRBJ1-3, with TRBD1 as a possible D gene (6 bases). Germline CDR1 ENHRY, CDR2 SYGVKD. The CDR3 contains 14 residues. V shed 2 bases and J shed 4 bases, with 9 bases lying between them. CDR3 in amino acids: CAISEAGAGNTIYF. As DNA, the CDR3 is TGTGCCATCAGTGAGGCAGGGGCCGGAAACACCATATATTTT.

This chain joins TRBV13 and TRBJ1-1; tentatively, D is TRBD1 (6 bases). The CDR3 runs 14 residues. Germline V CDR1 and CDR2: PRHDT, FYEKMQ (reference sequence). Trimming stripped 4 bases from V and 0 bases from J, with 9 bases between. CDR3 nucleotide sequence: TGTGCCAGCAGCTCAGGGGACATGAACACTGAAGCTTTCTTT. This sequence encodes CASSSGDMNTEAFF.

The V call is TRBV6-5, the J call TRBJ1-1; TRBD1 might be the D (5 bases). The V and J ends lost 2 bases and 2 bases respectively, with 15 bases between them. Germline CDR1 is MNHEY and CDR2 is SVGAGI. The CDR3 spans 16 residues. The CDR3 reads CASSYASVTENTEAFF. The CDR3 DNA reads TGTGCCAGCAGTTACGCAAGTGTGACAGAAAACACTGAAGCTTTCTTT.

This chain links TRBV28 with TRBJ1-5, with 7 bases that match TRBD1. The V and J ends lost 6 bases and 6 bases, in that order; junction bases with no gene match: 20. CDR3 length: 18 amino acids. Looked up from germline, CDR1 is MDHEN and CDR2 is SYDVKM. The CDR3 bases are TGTGCCAGCAGCCCCGTTTGGGGAGACAGGGCGAGGTCTCAGCCCCAGCATTTT. It yields the protein CASSPVWGDRARSQPQHF.

The V and J genes are TRBV4-1 and TRBJ2-7, with a weak D call TRBD2 (5 bases). Germline CDR1 reads MGHRA; CDR2 reads YSYEKL. The ends were cut back, 0 bases at V and 2 bases at J, with 17 bases in the middle. This CDR3 has 17 residues. CDR3 sequence: CASSQDRAGRPAYEQYF. CDR3 bases: TGCGCCAGCAGCCAAGATAGGGCGGGCAGGCCGGCCTACGAGCAGTACTTC.

The sample holds a few counts of this clone. The V gene is TRBV6-6, the J gene TRBJ1-2, with TRBD1 matching over 8 bases. Germline CDR1 MNHNY, CDR2 SVGAGI (reference sequence). With 5 bases clipped from V and 3 bases from J, the junction kept 5 bases outside the gene matches. This CDR3 is built from 14 residues. The CDR3 region is CASSRQGIDYGYTF. DNA of the CDR3: TGTGCCAGCAGTAGACAGGGGATTGACTATGGCTACACCTTC.

This chain joins TRBV4-3 and TRBJ2-2; D is unclear. The germline V and J ends were trimmed by 1 base and 5 bases, with 11 bases remaining between them. The CDR3 runs 15 residues. Germline V gene sequence: CDR1 LGHNA, CDR2 YSLEER. The CDR3 loop is CASSQVAVATGELFF. In nucleotides, the CDR3 is TGCGCCAGCAGCCAAGTGGCAGTCGCTACCGGGGAGCTGTTTTTT.